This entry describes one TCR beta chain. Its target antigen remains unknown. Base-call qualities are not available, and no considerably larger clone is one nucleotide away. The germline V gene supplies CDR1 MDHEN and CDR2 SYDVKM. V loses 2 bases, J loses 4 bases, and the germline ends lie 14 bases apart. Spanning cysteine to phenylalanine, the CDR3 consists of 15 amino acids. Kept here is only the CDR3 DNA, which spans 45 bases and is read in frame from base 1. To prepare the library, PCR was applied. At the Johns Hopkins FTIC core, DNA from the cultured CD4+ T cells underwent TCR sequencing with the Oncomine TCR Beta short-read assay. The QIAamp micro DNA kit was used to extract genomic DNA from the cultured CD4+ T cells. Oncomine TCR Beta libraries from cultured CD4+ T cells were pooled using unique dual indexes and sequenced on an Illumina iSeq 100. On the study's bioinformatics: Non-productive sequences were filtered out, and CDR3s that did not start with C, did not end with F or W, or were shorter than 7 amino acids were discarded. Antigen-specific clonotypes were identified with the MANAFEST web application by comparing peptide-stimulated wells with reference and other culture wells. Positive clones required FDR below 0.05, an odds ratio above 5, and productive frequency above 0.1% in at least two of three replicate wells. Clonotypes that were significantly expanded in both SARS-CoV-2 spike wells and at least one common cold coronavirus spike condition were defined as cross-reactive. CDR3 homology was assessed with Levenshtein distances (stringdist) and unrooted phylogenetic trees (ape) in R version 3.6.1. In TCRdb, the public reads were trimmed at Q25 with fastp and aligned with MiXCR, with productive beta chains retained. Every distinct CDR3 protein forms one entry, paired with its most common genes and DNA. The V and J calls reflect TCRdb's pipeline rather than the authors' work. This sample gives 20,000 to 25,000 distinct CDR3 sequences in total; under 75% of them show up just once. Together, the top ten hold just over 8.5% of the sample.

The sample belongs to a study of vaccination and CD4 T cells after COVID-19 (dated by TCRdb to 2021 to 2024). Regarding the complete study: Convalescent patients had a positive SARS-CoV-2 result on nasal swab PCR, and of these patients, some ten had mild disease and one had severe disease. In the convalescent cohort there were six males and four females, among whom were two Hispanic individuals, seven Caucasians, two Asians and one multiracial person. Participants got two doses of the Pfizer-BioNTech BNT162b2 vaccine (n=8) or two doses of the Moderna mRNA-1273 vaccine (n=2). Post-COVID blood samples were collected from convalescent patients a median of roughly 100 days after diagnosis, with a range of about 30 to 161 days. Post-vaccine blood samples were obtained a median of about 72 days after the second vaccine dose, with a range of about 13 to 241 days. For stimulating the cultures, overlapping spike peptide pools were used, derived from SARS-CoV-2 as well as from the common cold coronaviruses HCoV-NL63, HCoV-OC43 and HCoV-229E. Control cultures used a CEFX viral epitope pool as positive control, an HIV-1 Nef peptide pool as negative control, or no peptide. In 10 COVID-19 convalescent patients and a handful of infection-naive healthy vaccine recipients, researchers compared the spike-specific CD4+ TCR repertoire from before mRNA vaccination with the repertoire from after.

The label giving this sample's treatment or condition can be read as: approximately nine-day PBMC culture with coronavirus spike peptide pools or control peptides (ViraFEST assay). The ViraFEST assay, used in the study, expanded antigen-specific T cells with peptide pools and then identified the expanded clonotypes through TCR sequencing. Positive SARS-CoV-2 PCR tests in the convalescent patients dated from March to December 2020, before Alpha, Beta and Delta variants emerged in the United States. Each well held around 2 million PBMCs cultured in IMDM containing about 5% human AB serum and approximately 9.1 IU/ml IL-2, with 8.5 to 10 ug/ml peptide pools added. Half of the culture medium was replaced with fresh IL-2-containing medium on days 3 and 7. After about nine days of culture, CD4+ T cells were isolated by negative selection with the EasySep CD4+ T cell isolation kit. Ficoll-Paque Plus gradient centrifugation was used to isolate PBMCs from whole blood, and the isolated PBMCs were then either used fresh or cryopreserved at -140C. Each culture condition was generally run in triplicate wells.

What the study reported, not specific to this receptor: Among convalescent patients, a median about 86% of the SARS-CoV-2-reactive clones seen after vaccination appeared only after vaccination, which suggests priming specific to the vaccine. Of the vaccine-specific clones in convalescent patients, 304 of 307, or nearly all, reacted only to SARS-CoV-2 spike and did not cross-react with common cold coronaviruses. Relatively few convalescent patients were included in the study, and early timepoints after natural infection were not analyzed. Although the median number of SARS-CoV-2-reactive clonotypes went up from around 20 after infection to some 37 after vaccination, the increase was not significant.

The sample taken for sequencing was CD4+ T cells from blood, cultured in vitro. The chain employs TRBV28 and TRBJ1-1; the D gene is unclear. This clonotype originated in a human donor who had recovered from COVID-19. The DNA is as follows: TGTGCCAGCAGTTTAATCGGAATGCGTTCCACTGAAGCTTTCTTT. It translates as CASSLIGMRSTEAFF.